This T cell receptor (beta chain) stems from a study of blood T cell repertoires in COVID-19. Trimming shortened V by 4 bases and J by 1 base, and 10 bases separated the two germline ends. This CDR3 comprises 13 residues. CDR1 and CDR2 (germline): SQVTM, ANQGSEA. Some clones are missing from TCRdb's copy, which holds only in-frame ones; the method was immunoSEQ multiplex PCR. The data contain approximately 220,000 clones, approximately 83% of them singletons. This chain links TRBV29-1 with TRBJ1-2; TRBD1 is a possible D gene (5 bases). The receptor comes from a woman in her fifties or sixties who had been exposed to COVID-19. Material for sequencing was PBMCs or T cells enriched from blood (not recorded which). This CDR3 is CSVADSYNYGYTF. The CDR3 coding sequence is TGCAGCGTTGCCGACAGCTATAACTATGGCTACACCTTC.